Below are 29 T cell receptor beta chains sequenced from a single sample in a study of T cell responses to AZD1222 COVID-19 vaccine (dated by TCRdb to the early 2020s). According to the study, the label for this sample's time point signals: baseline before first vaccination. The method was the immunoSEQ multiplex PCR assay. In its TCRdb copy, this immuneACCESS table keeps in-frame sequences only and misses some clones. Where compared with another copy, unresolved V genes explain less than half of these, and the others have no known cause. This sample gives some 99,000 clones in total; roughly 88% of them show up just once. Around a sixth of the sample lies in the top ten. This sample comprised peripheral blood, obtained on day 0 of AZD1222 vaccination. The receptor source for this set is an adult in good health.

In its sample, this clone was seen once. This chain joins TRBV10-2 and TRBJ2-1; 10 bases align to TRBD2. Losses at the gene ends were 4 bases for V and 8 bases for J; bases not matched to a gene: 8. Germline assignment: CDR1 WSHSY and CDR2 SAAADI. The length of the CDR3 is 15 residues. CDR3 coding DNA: TGCGCCAGCAGTGGTCTAGCGGGAGTCGGCGATGAGCAGTTCTTC. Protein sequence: CASSGLAGVGDEQFF.

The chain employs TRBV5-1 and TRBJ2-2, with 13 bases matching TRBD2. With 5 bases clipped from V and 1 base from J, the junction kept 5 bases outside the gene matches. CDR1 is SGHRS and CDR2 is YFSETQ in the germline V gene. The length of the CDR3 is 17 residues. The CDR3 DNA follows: TGCGCCAGCAGAAGGACTAGCGGGGGTGAGAACACCGGGGAGCTGTTTTTT. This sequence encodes CASRRTSGGENTGELFF. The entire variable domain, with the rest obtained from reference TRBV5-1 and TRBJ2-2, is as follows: KAGVTQTPRYLIKTRGQQVTLSCSPISGHRSVSWYQQTPGQGLQFLFEYFSETQRNKGNFPGRFSGRQFSNSRSEMNVSTLELGDSALYLCASRRTSGGENTGELFFGEGSRLTVL.

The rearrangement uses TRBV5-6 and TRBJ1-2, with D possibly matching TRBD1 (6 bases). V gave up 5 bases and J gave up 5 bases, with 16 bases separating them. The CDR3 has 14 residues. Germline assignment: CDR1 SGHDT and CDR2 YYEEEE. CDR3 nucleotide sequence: TGTGCCAGCAGGTCTATTCAGGGGTGGTATGGCTACACCTTC. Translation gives CASRSIQGWYGYTF.

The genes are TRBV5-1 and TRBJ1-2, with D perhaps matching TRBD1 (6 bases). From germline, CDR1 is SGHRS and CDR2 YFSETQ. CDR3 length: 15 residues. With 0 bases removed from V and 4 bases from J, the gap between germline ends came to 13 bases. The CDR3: CASSLEGGHTYGYTF. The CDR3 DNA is TGCGCCAGCAGCTTGGAGGGGGGACACACCTATGGCTACACCTTC.

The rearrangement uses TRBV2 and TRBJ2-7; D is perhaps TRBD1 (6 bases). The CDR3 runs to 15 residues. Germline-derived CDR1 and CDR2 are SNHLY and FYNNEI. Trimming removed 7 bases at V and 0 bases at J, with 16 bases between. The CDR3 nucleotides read TGTGCCAGCACTCTACAGGGAATTAGCTCCTACGAGCAGTACTTC. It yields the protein CASTLQGISSYEQYF.

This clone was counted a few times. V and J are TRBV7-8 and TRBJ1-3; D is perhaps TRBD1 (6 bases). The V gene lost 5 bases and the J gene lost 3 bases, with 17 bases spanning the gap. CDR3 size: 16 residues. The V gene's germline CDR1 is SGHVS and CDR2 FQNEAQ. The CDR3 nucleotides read TGTGCCAGCAGCGTGGAGACACAGGGTCGTGGAAACACCATATATTTT. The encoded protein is CASSVETQGRGNTIYF.

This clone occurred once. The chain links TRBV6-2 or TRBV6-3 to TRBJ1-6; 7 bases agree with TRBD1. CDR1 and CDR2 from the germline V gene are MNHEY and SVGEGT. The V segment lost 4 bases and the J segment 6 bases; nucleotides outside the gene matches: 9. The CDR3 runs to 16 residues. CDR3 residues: CASSSTLAGGNSPLHF. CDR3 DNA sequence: TGTGCCAGCAGTTCGACCCTGGCAGGGGGTAATTCACCCCTCCACTTT.

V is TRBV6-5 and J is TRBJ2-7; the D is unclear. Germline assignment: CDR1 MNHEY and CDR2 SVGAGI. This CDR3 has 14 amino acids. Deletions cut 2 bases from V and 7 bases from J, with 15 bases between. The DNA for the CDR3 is TGTGCCAGCAGTTACGGTCGGTCAGTGCGGGAGCAGTACTTC. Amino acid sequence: CASSYGRSVREQYF.

CDR3: CASSFTGEWGNTGELFF. DNA for the CDR3: TGTGCCAGCAGCTTCACAGGGGAGTGGGGGAACACCGGGGAGCTGTTTTTT. V gene TRBV5-5 combines with J gene TRBJ2-2; TRBD1 matches at 7 bases. The CDR3 is 17 residues long. Germline values: CDR1 SGHKS, CDR2 YYEKEE (reference sequence). J gave up 1 base and V 2 bases, and 8 bases lay outside the gene matches. The complete variable domain, with remaining parts taken from reference TRBV5-5 and TRBJ2-2, reads DAGVTQSPTHLIKTRGQQVTLRCSPISGHKSVSWYQQVLGQGPQFIFQYYEKEERGRGNFPDRFSARQFPNYSSELNVNALLLGDSALYLCASSFTGEWGNTGELFFGEGSRLTVL.

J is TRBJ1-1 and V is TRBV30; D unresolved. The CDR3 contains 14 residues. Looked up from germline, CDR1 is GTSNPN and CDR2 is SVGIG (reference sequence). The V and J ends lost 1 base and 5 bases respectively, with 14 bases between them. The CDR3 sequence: CAWSDLGVRTEAFF. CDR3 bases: TGTGCCTGGAGTGACCTCGGGGTCCGAACTGAAGCTTTCTTT.

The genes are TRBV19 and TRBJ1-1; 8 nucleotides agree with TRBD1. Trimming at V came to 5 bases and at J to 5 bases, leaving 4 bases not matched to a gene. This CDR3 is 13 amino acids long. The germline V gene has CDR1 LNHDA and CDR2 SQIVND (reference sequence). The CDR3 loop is CASSQGAGTEAFF. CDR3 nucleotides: TGTGCCAGTAGTCAGGGGGCTGGAACTGAAGCTTTCTTT.

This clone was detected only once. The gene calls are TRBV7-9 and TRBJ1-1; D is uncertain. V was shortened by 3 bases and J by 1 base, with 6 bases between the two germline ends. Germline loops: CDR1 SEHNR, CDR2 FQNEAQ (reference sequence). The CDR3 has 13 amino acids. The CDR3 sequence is CASSFQANTEAFF. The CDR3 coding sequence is TGTGCCAGCAGCTTTCAGGCGAACACTGAAGCTTTCTTT.

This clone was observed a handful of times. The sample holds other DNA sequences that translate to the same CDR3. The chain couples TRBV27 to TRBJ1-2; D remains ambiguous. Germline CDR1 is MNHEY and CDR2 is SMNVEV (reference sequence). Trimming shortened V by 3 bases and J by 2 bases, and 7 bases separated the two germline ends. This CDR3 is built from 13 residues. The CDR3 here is CASSLRRNYGYTF. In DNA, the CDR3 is TGTGCCAGCAGTTTGAGGAGGAACTATGGCTACACCTTC.

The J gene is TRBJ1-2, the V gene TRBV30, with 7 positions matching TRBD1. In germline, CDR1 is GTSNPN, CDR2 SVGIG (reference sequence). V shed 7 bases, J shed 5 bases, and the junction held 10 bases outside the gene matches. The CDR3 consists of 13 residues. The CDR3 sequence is CAFQGGSAYGYTF. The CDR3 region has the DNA TGTGCCTTCCAGGGGGGATCGGCTTATGGCTACACCTTC.

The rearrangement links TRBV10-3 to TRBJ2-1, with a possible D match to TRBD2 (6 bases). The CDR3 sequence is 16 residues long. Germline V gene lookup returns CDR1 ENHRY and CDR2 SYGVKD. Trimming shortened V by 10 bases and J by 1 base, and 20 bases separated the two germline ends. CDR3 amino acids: CATFPLAGSSYNEQFF. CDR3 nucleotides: TGTGCCACCTTCCCCCTCGCCGGGAGTTCCTACAATGAGCAGTTCTTC.

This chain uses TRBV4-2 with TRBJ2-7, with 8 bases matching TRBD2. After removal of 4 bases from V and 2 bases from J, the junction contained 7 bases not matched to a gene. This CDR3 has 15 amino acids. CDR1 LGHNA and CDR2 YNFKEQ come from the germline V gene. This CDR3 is CASSRERGSAYEQYF. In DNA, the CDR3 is TGTGCCAGCAGCCGCGAGCGGGGGTCCGCCTACGAGCAGTACTTC.

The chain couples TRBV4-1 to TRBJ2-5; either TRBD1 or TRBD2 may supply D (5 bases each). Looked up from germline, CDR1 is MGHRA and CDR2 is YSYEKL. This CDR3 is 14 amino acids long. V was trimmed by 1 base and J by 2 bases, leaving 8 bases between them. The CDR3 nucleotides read TGCGCCAGCAGCCAAGGGTGGGGGCAAGAGACCCAGTACTTC. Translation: CASSQGWGQETQYF.

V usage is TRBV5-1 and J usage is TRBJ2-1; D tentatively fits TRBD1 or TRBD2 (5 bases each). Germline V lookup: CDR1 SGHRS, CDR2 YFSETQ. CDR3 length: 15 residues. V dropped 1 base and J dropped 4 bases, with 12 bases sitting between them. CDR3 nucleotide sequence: TGCGCCAGCAGCTTGTACGGGGCAAGTTACAATGAGCAGTTCTTC. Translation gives CASSLYGASYNEQFF.

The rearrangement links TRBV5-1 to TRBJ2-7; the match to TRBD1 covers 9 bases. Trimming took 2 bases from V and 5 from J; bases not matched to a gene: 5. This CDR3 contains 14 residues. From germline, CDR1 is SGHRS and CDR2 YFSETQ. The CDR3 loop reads CASSLRTGVDEQYF. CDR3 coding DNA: TGCGCCAGCAGCTTACGGACAGGGGTAGACGAGCAGTACTTC.

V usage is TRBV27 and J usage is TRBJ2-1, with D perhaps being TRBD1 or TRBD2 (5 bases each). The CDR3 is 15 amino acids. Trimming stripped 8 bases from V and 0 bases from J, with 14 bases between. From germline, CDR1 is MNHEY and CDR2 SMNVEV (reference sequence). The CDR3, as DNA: TGTGCCAGCTGGGGGTGGGCTAGCTCCTACAATGAGCAGTTCTTC. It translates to CASWGWASSYNEQFF.

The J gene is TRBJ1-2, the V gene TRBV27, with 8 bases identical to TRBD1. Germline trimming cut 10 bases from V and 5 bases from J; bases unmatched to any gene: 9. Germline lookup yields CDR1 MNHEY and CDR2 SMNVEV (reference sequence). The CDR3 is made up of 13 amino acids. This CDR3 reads CATRGPRVYGYTF. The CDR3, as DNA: TGTGCCACCAGGGGGCCCAGGGTTTATGGCTACACCTTC.

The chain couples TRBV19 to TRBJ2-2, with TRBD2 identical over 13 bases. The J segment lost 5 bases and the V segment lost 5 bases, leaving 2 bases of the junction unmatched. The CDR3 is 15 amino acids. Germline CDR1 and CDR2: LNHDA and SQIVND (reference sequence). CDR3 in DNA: TGTGCCAGTAGTCCGACTAGCGGGGGGACCGGGGAGCTGTTTTTT. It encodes CASSPTSGGTGELFF.

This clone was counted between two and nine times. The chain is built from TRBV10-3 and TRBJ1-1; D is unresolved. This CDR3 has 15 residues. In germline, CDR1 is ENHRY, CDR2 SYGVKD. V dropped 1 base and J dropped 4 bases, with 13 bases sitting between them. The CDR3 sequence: CAISELSIGSTEAFF. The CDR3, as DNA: TGTGCCATCAGTGAGTTATCAATTGGGAGCACTGAAGCTTTCTTT.

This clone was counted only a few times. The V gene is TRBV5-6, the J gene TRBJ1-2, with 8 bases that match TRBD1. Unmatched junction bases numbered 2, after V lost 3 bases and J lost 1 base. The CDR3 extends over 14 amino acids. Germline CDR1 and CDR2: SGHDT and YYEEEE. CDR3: CASSWTGSNYGYTF. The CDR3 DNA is TGTGCCAGCAGCTGGACAGGGAGTAACTATGGCTACACCTTC.

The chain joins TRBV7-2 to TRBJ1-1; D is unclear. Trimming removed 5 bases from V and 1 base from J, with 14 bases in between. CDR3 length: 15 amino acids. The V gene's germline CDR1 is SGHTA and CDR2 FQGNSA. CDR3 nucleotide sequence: TGTGCCAGCAGCCCCTTCGCCCGGGCGAACACTGAAGCTTTCTTT. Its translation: CASSPFARANTEAFF.

CDR3 DNA: TGTGCCAGCAGCCCGGCGGAGGGGTTGGGTGGCTACACCTTC. This sequence encodes CASSPAEGLGGYTF. The chain combines TRBV9 with TRBJ1-2; D possibly corresponds to TRBD1 (5 bases). In germline, CDR1 is SGDLS, CDR2 YYNGEE. The V and J ends lost 4 bases and 7 bases respectively, with 17 bases between them. This CDR3 spans 14 amino acids.

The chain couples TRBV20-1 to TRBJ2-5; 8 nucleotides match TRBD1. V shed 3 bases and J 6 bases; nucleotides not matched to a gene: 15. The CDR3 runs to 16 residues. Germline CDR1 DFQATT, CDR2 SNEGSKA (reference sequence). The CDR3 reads CSASPQGAVTVKTQYF. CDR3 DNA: TGCAGTGCTAGTCCCCAGGGGGCGGTAACGGTGAAGACCCAGTACTTC.

The DNA for the CDR3 is TGTGCCAGCAGTCTTATCGGGATGTACGAGCAGTACTTC. This encodes CASSLIGMYEQYF. This chain uses TRBV12-3 or TRBV12-4 with TRBJ2-7, with a tentative D call TRBD2 (5 bases). Trimming took off 5 bases at V and 4 bases at J, with 12 bases between the two ends. CDR3 size: 13 residues.

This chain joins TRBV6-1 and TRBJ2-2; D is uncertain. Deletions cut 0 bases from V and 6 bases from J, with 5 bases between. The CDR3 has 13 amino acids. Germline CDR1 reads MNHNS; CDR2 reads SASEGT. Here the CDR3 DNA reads TGTGCCAGCAGTGAAGCTGGTTCCGGGGAGCTGTTTTTT. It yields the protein CASSEAGSGELFF.